Shown below are 17 T cell receptor beta chains from a single sample sequenced in a study of T-cell reconstitution after alpha-beta-depleted transplantation in children. Preparation of the TCRbeta library was carried out with unique molecular identifiers. TCRdb reprocessed the PCR reads with MiXCR, giving one entry per CDR3 protein. The data hold more than 200,000 distinct CDR3 sequences, with around 9.2% observed a single time. This specimen was PBMCs, mostly from graft donor cells, taken 360 days after TCRalphabeta/CD19-depleted stem cell transplant. Receptor source: a male patient aged 2-9 years who had a stem cell transplant for acute myeloid leukemia, so the T cells may come from the graft donor.

J is TRBJ2-7 and V is TRBV7-2; 7 bases agree with TRBD1. Germline lookup yields CDR1 SGHTA and CDR2 FQGNSA. The CDR3 extends over 16 amino acids. J lost 0 bases, V lost 5 bases, and 10 bases had no gene match. For the CDR3, the DNA is TGTGCCAGCAGCCTGTGGGCAGGGGGAGCCTCCTACGAGCAGTACGTC. Amino acid sequence: CASSLWAGGASYEQYV.

V and J are TRBV29-1 and TRBJ2-7; D is perhaps TRBD1 (6 bases). The CDR3 runs 14 residues. Looked up from germline, CDR1 is SQVTM and CDR2 is ANQGSEA. Trimming left V 1 base short and J 2 bases short, with 12 bases between. The CDR3 reads CSVEVLDSAYEQYF. The DNA of the CDR3 is TGCAGCGTTGAAGTTCTGGACAGCGCCTACGAGCAGTACTTC.

The J gene is TRBJ2-7, the V gene TRBV10-3; no clear D. Germline V gene lookup returns CDR1 ENHRY and CDR2 SYGVKD. V shed 0 bases and J shed 1 base, with 1 base lying between them. The CDR3 has 12 amino acids. The CDR3 is CAISESSYEQYV. The CDR3 nucleotides are TGTGCCATCAGTGAGTCTTCCTACGAGCAGTACGTC.

Points on this clonotype: Since a much larger clone is just one base distant, this may be a read error. V and J are TRBV20-1 and TRBJ2-5; D unresolved. This CDR3 comprises 12 residues. Germline lookup yields CDR1 DFQATT and CDR2 SNEGSKA (reference sequence). The CDR3 reads CSPRSGVETQYF. The CDR3 nucleotides are TGCAGTCCTAGAAGTGGGGTGGAGACCCAGTACTTC.

The chain recombines TRBV20-1 with TRBJ1-2; the D gene is possibly TRBD1 (5 bases). Trimming cost V 0 bases and J 3 bases, with 17 bases left between them. CDR3 length equals 16 residues. Germline V gene sequence: CDR1 DFQATT, CDR2 SNEGSKA (reference sequence). For the CDR3, the DNA is TGCAGTGCTAGAGATCGGGCAGGGAGGGTTTACTATGGCTACACCTTC. Translation: CSARDRAGRVYYGYTF.

The chain links TRBV20-1 to TRBJ2-1; 10 bases map to TRBD2. The trim removed 2 bases at V and 3 bases at J, leaving 7 bases unmatched. CDR1 and CDR2 (germline): DFQATT, SNEGSKA (reference sequence). This CDR3 contains 16 residues. CDR3 in amino acids: CSARPSGGAVYNEQFF. CDR3 sequence (DNA): TGCAGTGCTAGACCCAGCGGGGGGGCGGTCTACAATGAGCAGTTCTTC.

This chain connects TRBV4-3 to TRBJ2-1; no reliable D call. The CDR3 sequence is 15 residues long. V dropped 4 bases and J dropped 4 bases, with 14 bases sitting between them. Germline CDR1 LGHNA, CDR2 YSLEER. The CDR3 region is CASSLRWAEYNEQFF. The CDR3 DNA reads TGCGCCAGCAGCCTGAGGTGGGCAGAGTACAATGAGCAGTTCTTC.

This clonotype was seen ten or more times. The V and J genes are TRBV5-1 and TRBJ2-5; D perhaps matches TRBD2 (5 bases). Trimming took 1 base from V and 1 from J, leaving 11 bases between them. The CDR3 extends over 15 amino acids. Germline lookup yields CDR1 SGHRS and CDR2 YFSETQ. CDR3 protein: CASSLRPSRQETQYF. As DNA, the CDR3 is TGCGCCAGCAGCTTGAGGCCTAGCCGCCAAGAGACCCAGTACTTC.

This clonotype was seen a few times. This sequence joins TRBV5-1 and TRBJ2-1; 7 bases fit TRBD2. The CDR3 is made up of 17 amino acids. The V gene end was trimmed by 5 bases and the J gene end by 2 bases; junction bases not matched to a gene: 13. CDR1 SGHRS and CDR2 YFSETQ come from the germline V gene. The DNA for the CDR3 is TGCGCCAGCAGTGCAGGGACTATCAGAACCCCCTACAATGAGCAGTTCTTC. Translation gives CASSAGTIRTPYNEQFF. Full variable domain (remainder filled in from reference TRBV5-1 and TRBJ2-1): KAGVTQTPRYLIKTRGQQVTLSCSPISGHRSVSWYQQTPGQGLQFLFEYFSETQRNKGNFPGRFSGRQFSNSRSEMNVSTLELGDSALYLCASSAGTIRTPYNEQFFGPGTRLTVL.

This clonotype turned up a few times. This chain uses TRBV12-3 or TRBV12-4 with TRBJ2-2; TRBD2 agrees at 8 bases. V lost 3 bases, J lost 4 bases, and 7 bases stayed unmatched. The CDR3 has 16 residues. The CDR3 DNA follows: TGTGCCAGCAGTTTCCCAGTAGCGGGGCGCACCGGGGAGCTGTTTTTT. Translating it yields CASSFPVAGRTGELFF.

This clonotype was counted ten times or more. The chain couples TRBV20-1 to TRBJ2-3; no definite D call. Germline-derived CDR1 and CDR2 are DFQATT and SNEGSKA (reference sequence). This CDR3 contains 12 residues. V dropped 7 bases and J dropped 2 bases, with 10 bases sitting between them. CDR3 region: CSEGRITDTQYF. CDR3 sequence (DNA): TGCAGTGAAGGGCGCATCACAGATACGCAGTATTTT.

This clonotype was picked up a small number of times. The rearrangement links TRBV27 to TRBJ2-5, with a tentative D call TRBD2 (6 bases). The germline V and J ends were trimmed by 0 bases and 0 bases, with 14 bases remaining between them. The CDR3 runs to 17 residues. Per the germline V gene, CDR1 is MNHEY and CDR2 is SMNVEV (reference sequence). Written as DNA, the CDR3 is TGTGCCAGCAGTTTATCGGGGGGTACTAGGTACCAAGAGACCCAGTACTTC. This encodes CASSLSGGTRYQETQYF.

The table lists this clonotype with many counts. The J gene is TRBJ2-3, the V gene TRBV13; tentatively, D is TRBD2 (6 bases). V lost 8 bases and J 6 bases, leaving 18 bases between the germline ends. The length of the CDR3 is 14 residues. Looked up from germline, CDR1 is PRHDT and CDR2 is FYEKMQ (reference sequence). The CDR3 loop is CASQRRDLDDTQYF. The DNA of the CDR3 is TGTGCCAGCCAAAGGAGGGACCTCGATGATACGCAGTATTTT.

In its sample, this clonotype was seen many times. V is TRBV5-1 and J is TRBJ2-3; D is possibly TRBD2 (5 bases). Trimming shortened V by 6 bases and J by 8 bases, and 10 bases separated the two germline ends. This CDR3 has 11 residues. Germline values: CDR1 SGHRS, CDR2 YFSETQ. CDR3 loop: CASNEGVTQYF. The CDR3 DNA follows: TGCGCCAGCAACGAGGGTGTTACGCAGTATTTT.

This clonotype has only a few counts. The chain joins TRBV4-1 to TRBJ2-5; D remains unclear. V gave up 0 bases and J gave up 5 bases, with 13 bases separating them. The CDR3 sequence is 15 residues long. Germline values: CDR1 MGHRA, CDR2 YSYEKL. The chain's CDR3 is CASSQDEVSRETQYF. DNA of the CDR3: TGCGCCAGCAGCCAAGACGAGGTCTCTCGGGAGACCCAGTACTTC.

The chain links TRBV5-5 to TRBJ2-5; tentative D call: TRBD2 (5 bases). Germline assignment: CDR1 SGHKS and CDR2 YYEKEE (reference sequence). Deletions cut 0 bases from V and 5 bases from J, with 14 bases between. The CDR3 loop spans 15 amino acids. CDR3 nucleotides: TGTGCCAGCAGCTTGGGGGTTGGGAGATCGGAGACCCAGTACTTC. Protein product: CASSLGVGRSETQYF.

V usage is TRBV6-1 and J usage is TRBJ2-5; 8 bases match TRBD1. J lost 5 bases, V lost 1 base, and 12 bases had no gene match. The V gene's germline CDR1 is MNHNS and CDR2 SASEGT. There are 17 residues in the CDR3. The CDR3 spells CASSEVPTRDRMETQYF. The DNA of the CDR3 is TGTGCCAGCAGTGAAGTTCCCACCCGGGACAGGATGGAGACCCAGTACTTC.